These 20 T cell receptor beta chains were sequenced from one sample in a study of CD4 T cell repertoires in COVID-19. Data came from immunoSEQ multiplex PCR; TCRdb stores just in-frame clones and leaves some out. The table shows under 30,000 clones, with roughly 93% occurring only once. No culture step preceded sequencing of the ex vivo isolated memory T cells. The source material was circulating follicular helper CD4+ T cells (cTfh) from blood, sampled before the COVID-19 pandemic. The receptors were gathered from a human donor who had COVID-19.

This chain links TRBV6-5 with TRBJ2-7; the match to TRBD2 covers 7 bases. The J segment lost 10 bases and the V segment lost 4 bases, leaving 4 bases of the junction unmatched. The CDR3 extends over 11 amino acids. Per germline, CDR1 MNHEY and CDR2 SVGAGI. The CDR3 bases are TGTGCCAGCAGTTCCCTAGCGGTTCAGTACTTC. Residues: CASSSLAVQYF.

The chain uses TRBV11-1 and TRBJ1-3, with 7 bases matching TRBD1. Germline V gene sequence: CDR1 SGHAT, CDR2 FQDESV (reference sequence). This CDR3 is built from 15 residues. V lost 4 bases, J lost 1 base, and 4 bases stayed unmatched. The chain's CDR3 is CASSSDRVSGNTIYF. CDR3 bases: TGTGCCAGCAGCTCCGACAGGGTGTCTGGAAACACCATATATTTT.

This CDR3 is CASRKTTRSETQYF. CDR3 in DNA: TGTGCCAGCAGGAAAACAACTAGGTCTGAGACCCAGTACTTC. The chain recombines TRBV27 with TRBJ2-5; D may be TRBD2 (5 bases). Trimming stripped 6 bases from V and 5 bases from J, with 16 bases between. This CDR3 region has 14 residues. Germline-derived CDR1 and CDR2 are MNHEY and SMNVEV (reference sequence).

The V call is TRBV9, the J call TRBJ2-1; tentatively, D is TRBD2 (6 bases). The CDR3 covers 14 residues. From germline, CDR1 is SGDLS and CDR2 YYNGEE. Between the trimmed V and J ends, which lost 0 bases and 10 bases, there was a span of 14 bases. CDR3 DNA: TGTGCCAGCAGCGTAGAAATAACTAGCTTCGAGCAGTTCTTC. As protein: CASSVEITSFEQFF.

V and J are TRBV6-4 and TRBJ2-1, with 10 positions matching TRBD2. Germline V gene data show CDR1 as MRHNA and CDR2 as SNTAGT. This CDR3 region has 12 residues. V trimming: 6 bases; J trimming: 11 bases; junction bases outside the gene matches: 4. As DNA, the CDR3 is TGTGCCAGCAGCGCTAGCGGGGGCAAGCAGTTCTTC. Amino acid sequence: CASSASGGKQFF.

This chain uses TRBV2 with TRBJ2-1; 9 bases are shared with TRBD2. The trim removed 5 bases at V and 7 bases at J, leaving 9 bases unmatched. The CDR3 consists of 15 residues. Per germline, CDR1 SNHLY and CDR2 FYNNEI. This CDR3 reads CASSLGASGDNEQFF. The CDR3 region has the DNA TGTGCCAGCAGTCTGGGTGCTAGCGGGGATAATGAGCAGTTCTTC.

This chain links TRBV7-2 with TRBJ2-7; TRBD2 matches 12 bases. CDR1 and CDR2 from the germline V gene are SGHTA and FQGNSA. The CDR3 runs 14 residues. V was clipped by 0 bases and J by 6 bases; unmatched bases: 0. The CDR3 is CASSLALAGGEQYF. Here the CDR3 DNA reads TGTGCCAGCAGCTTAGCACTAGCGGGAGGCGAGCAGTACTTC.

This clone was detected once. The CDR3 end shows no conserved phenylalanine or tryptophan, and so a read error is likely. The chain is built from TRBV6-6 and TRBJ1-2, with D hard to call. V shed 6 bases and J shed 1 base, with 9 bases lying between them. Germline CDR1 and CDR2: MNHNY and SVGAGI (reference sequence). The CDR3 is 13 residues long. The CDR3 protein is CASRPTINYGYTL. The CDR3 nucleotides are TGTGCCAGCAGGCCTACGATTAACTATGGCTACACCCTC.

The chain uses TRBV29-1 and TRBJ1-4; D unresolved. CDR1 and CDR2 from the germline V gene are SQVTM and ANQGSEA. This CDR3 region has 12 residues. Trimming took off 4 bases at V and 7 bases at J, with 10 bases between the two ends. The CDR3 DNA reads TGCAGCGTTGTGTTAGATCGTGAAAAACTGTTTTTT. This translates into CSVVLDREKLFF.

This chain connects TRBV5-1 to TRBJ2-5; 7 bases fit TRBD1. Germline V gene lookup returns CDR1 SGHRS and CDR2 YFSETQ. V lost 4 bases and J lost 4; bases outside the gene matches: 7. This CDR3 region has 14 residues. The CDR3 is CASSPGTASETQYF. The CDR3 DNA follows: TGCGCCAGCAGCCCGGGGACAGCATCAGAGACCCAGTACTTC.

The chain joins TRBV7-3 to TRBJ2-1; D is possibly TRBD1 (6 bases). V shed 5 bases and J shed 10 bases, with 12 bases lying between them. The V gene's germline CDR1 is SGHTA and CDR2 FQGTGA. This CDR3 is 12 amino acids long. CDR3 region: CASSHPGTEQFF. The CDR3 DNA sequence: TGTGCCAGCAGCCACCCCGGGACAGAGCAGTTCTTC.

This clone was seen a few times. This chain uses TRBV7-6 with TRBJ2-3; 8 bases match TRBD1. Germline V gene data show CDR1 as SGHVS and CDR2 as FNYEAQ. The CDR3 extends over 16 amino acids. The V segment lost 1 base and the J segment 2 bases; nucleotides outside the gene matches: 5. Written as DNA, the CDR3 is TGTGCCAGCAGCTTAGGACGGGGACAGGCCACAGATACGCAGTATTTT. As protein: CASSLGRGQATDTQYF.

Here the CDR3 reads CASSLQATNEKLFF. The CDR3 nucleotides read TGTGCCAGCAGTCTCCAGGCAACTAATGAAAAACTGTTTTTT. The rearrangement links TRBV6-1 to TRBJ1-4, with no clear D. Trimming removed 5 bases at V and 0 bases at J, with 7 bases between. The germline V gene has CDR1 MNHNS and CDR2 SASEGT. The CDR3 runs to 14 residues.

The genes are TRBV2 and TRBJ1-3; D uncertain. The CDR3 is made up of 15 amino acids. CDR1 is SNHLY, CDR2 FYNNEI, per germline. The V end was cut by 2 bases, the J end by 1 base, with 9 bases between. The CDR3 protein is CASSEQAVSGNTIYF. Here the CDR3 DNA reads TGTGCCAGCAGTGAACAGGCAGTATCTGGAAACACCATATATTTT. Complete variable domain (other parts from reference TRBV2 and TRBJ1-3): EPEVTQTPSHQVTQMGQEVILRCVPISNHLYFYWYRQILGQKVEFLVSFYNNEISEKSEIFDDQFSVERPDGSNFTLKIRSTKLEDSAMYFCASSEQAVSGNTIYFGEGSWLTVV.

This clone was picked up one time. The chain recombines TRBV18 with TRBJ2-5, with 7 bases fitting TRBD1. Germline CDR1 reads KGHSH; CDR2 reads LQKENI. The V segment lost 6 bases and the J segment 3 bases; nucleotides outside the gene matches: 7. The CDR3 has 14 residues. The CDR3 region is CASSQQTGEETQYF. The DNA for the CDR3 is TGTGCCAGCTCGCAACAAACAGGGGAAGAGACCCAGTACTTC.

This clone was counted a single time. V usage is TRBV6-5 and J usage is TRBJ1-1; 8 bases line up with TRBD1. With 2 bases clipped from V and 4 bases from J, the junction kept 6 bases outside the gene matches. CDR3 length: 15 amino acids. Germline V gene lookup returns CDR1 MNHEY and CDR2 SVGAGI. The CDR3 protein is CASSYDRGFGTEAFF. The DNA of the CDR3 is TGTGCCAGCAGTTACGACAGGGGATTCGGCACTGAAGCTTTCTTT.

This rearrangement joins TRBV4-2 to TRBJ1-3; D is uncertain. V was clipped by 2 bases and J by 0 bases, with 8 bases between them. This CDR3 comprises 15 residues. The germline V gene encodes CDR1 LGHNA and CDR2 YNFKEQ. CDR3 in DNA: TGTGCCAGCAGCCAAACGGGTAGCTCTGGAAACACCATATATTTT. This encodes CASSQTGSSGNTIYF.

This clone was counted only a few times. The V call is TRBV25-1, the J call TRBJ2-5; TRBD2 agrees at 7 bases. Germline assignment: CDR1 MGHDK and CDR2 SYGVNS. CDR3 length: 15 residues. The ends lost 6 bases at V and 5 bases at J; junction bases unmatched: 12. CDR3 sequence reads: CASRAGLQEGETQYF. DNA of the CDR3: TGTGCCAGCAGAGCGGGACTCCAAGAGGGGGAGACCCAGTACTTC.

This clone showed up just a few times. This CDR3 reads CASSPHSEIGYGYTF. In DNA form, the CDR3 reads TGTGCCAGCAGCCCCCACAGTGAGATTGGCTATGGCTACACCTTC. V and J are TRBV9 and TRBJ1-2; D is unclear. Trimming left V 4 bases short and J 4 bases short, with 17 bases between. The CDR3 is made up of 15 amino acids. CDR1 SGDLS and CDR2 YYNGEE come from the germline V gene. The variable domain in full, completed from reference TRBV9 and TRBJ1-2, reads DSGVTQTPKHLITATGQRVTLRCSPRSGDLSVYWYQQSLDQGLQFLIQYYNGEERAKGNILERFSAQQFPDLHSELNLSSLELGDSALYFCASSPHSEIGYGYTFGSGTRLTVV.

The rearrangement uses TRBV5-1 and TRBJ2-5; TRBD2 might be the D (6 bases). CDR1 is SGHRS and CDR2 is YFSETQ in the germline V gene. With 1 base removed from V and 5 bases from J, the gap between germline ends came to 9 bases. This CDR3 comprises 13 residues. CDR3: CASSLWRGETQYF. The CDR3 region has the DNA TGCGCCAGCAGCTTGTGGAGGGGCGAGACCCAGTACTTC.